Listed below are T cell receptor beta chains from one sample, sequenced in a study of cytomegalovirus exposure and HLA in healthy donors. Only in-frame clones appear in the TCRdb table, and some are missing; sequencing was by immunoSEQ multiplex PCR. The listing records 150,000 to 200,000 clones. Sequencing used PBMCs. The receptors come from a young woman in good health and CMV-seropositive. Both conserved end residues are part of each CDR3. Fields, in order: V gene, J gene, CDR3 length, CDR3 protein.

>TRBV5-6|TRBJ2-1|15
CASSFGSGGGNEQFF
>TRBV15|TRBJ2-2|14
CATSLTPGVGELFF
>TRBV10-3|TRBJ2-5|14
CATGLAGDQETQYF
>TRBV2|TRBJ1-1|11
CASWGGTEAFF
>TRBV27|TRBJ2-5|16
CASSLNRNRGEETQYF
>TRBV2|TRBJ2-5|11
CASSPKETQYF
>TRBV30|TRBJ2-3|14
CAWRNRGGTDTQYF
>TRBV5-1|TRBJ1-2|16
CASSFEKGQGTHGYTF
>TRBV15|TRBJ2-2|15
CATSRGHSGTGELFF
>TRBV6-1|TRBJ1-1|14
CASSGDRVVTEAFF
>TRBV19|TRBJ1-3|14
CASSIAGRGNTIYF
>TRBV5-4|TRBJ2-5|14
CASRLGQYQETQYF
>TRBV21-1|TRBJ1-2|16
CASSIGQGAMDYGYTF
>TRBV19|TRBJ2-1|13
CASSPGTANEQFF
>TRBV15|TRBJ1-2|14
CATSRETGVGGYTF
>TRBV5-6|TRBJ1-2|12
CASSLLGYGYTF
>TRBV11-2|TRBJ2-7|15
CASSLASSPFYEQYF
>TRBV5-4|TRBJ2-7|14
CAGGTSGSSYEQYF
>TRBV7-9|TRBJ1-1|12
CASSLWGEGAFF
>TRBV4-2|TRBJ2-3|15
CASSQQAGGSDTQYF
>TRBV5-5|TRBJ1-2|15
CASSLLSKGEGGYTF
>TRBV4-2|TRBJ1-1|18
CASSLFLTPGQGGTEAFF
>TRBV2|TRBJ2-7|11
CASSRQEGRNF
>TRBV10-2|TRBJ1-6|17
CASSQWGGGVDNSPLHF
>TRBV5-4|TRBJ2-7|14
CASSSGGFSYEQYF
>TRBV27|TRBJ2-3|19
CASSFLGTGGKIGTDTQYF
>TRBV5-4|TRBJ1-4|15
CASSLRGVDNEKLFF
>TRBV5-1|TRBJ2-7|16
CASSLSTAGGLPEQYF
>TRBV19|TRBJ1-1|16
CASSMRVRSLNTEAFF
>TRBV6-1|TRBJ1-4|16
CASSELRGATNEKLFF
>TRBV5-6|.|15
CASTDGGTSVYEQYF
>TRBV7-8|TRBJ2-3|14
CASSYTSGLASQYF
>TRBV5-4|TRBJ2-1|15
CASSLREGFYNEQFF
>TRBV2|TRBJ1-1|15
CASTGQGASRTEAFF
>TRBV19|TRBJ1-4|15
CASSLGRHIAEKLFF
>TRBV6-1|TRBJ2-3|15
CASSEARIRTDTQYF
>TRBV6-5|TRBJ2-7|15
CASSFRQRRLYEQYF